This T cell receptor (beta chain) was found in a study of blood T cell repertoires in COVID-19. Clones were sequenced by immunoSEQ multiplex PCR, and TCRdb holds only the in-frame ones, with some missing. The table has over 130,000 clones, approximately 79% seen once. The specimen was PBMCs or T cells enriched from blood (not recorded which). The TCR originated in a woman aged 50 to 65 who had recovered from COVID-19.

The CDR3 DNA is TGCGCCAGCAGCCAAGGGGGACAGGGACGCTACTACGAGCAGTACTTC. Its translation: CASSQGGQGRYYEQYF. The J gene is TRBJ2-7, the V gene TRBV4-1; TRBD1 agrees at 9 bases. CDR3 length: 16 amino acids. CDR1 and CDR2 (germline): MGHRA, YSYEKL. Unmatched junction bases numbered 7, after V lost 1 base and J lost 3 bases.